A single sample gave rise to the 5 T cell receptor beta chains below, sequenced in a study of shared clonotypes between healthy human individuals (dated by TCRdb to the early 2020s). The method was the immunoSEQ multiplex PCR assay. TCRdb's version of the immuneACCESS table is confined to in-frame rearrangements and falls short of the full clone set. An unresolved V gene accounts for under half of the shortfall where checked; the remainder is of unknown origin. This sample has fewer than 550,000 clones in its table, and over 60% of those were observed once. The top ten clones comprise 9.5% to 15% of the sample. The sequencing sample was made of PBMCs. The receptors originated from a middle-aged woman in good health. Some clones in this sample may be carry-over from other donors' samples.

The genes are TRBV11-3 and TRBJ2-3; 7 bases fit TRBD2. J lost 0 bases, V lost 3 bases, and 3 bases had no gene match. The CDR3 has 15 amino acids. Germline V CDR1 and CDR2: SGHNT, YENEEA. CDR3 protein: CASSFSGASTDTQYF. DNA for the CDR3: TGTGCCAGCAGCTTCAGCGGGGCTAGCACAGATACGCAGTATTTT. The whole variable domain, remainder taken from reference TRBV11-3 and TRBJ2-3, is EAGVVQSPRYKIIEKKQPVAFWCNPISGHNTLYWYLQNLGQGPELLIRYENEEAVDDSQLPKDRFSAERLKGVDSTLKIQPAELGDSAVYLCASSFSGASTDTQYFGPGTRLTVL.

The chain uses TRBV28 and TRBJ2-7; TRBD2 matches 8 bases. Germline V CDR1 and CDR2: MDHEN, SYDVKM. This CDR3 is built from 14 residues. V gave up 5 bases and J gave up 5 bases; unmatched junction bases: 8. The CDR3 coding sequence is TGTGCCAGCAGTCTCCCGGGAGGGCCCCACGAGCAGTACTTC. It encodes CASSLPGGPHEQYF.

The V gene is TRBV5-4, the J gene TRBJ2-5; 8 bases line up with TRBD2. V trimming: 4 bases; J trimming: 5 bases; junction bases outside the gene matches: 10. Germline loops: CDR1 SGHNT, CDR2 YYREEE (reference sequence). The CDR3 covers 15 residues. CDR3 sequence (DNA): TGTGCCAGCAGCAAAAGCGGGAGTTTGAGGGAGACCCAGTACTTC. Protein product: CASSKSGSLRETQYF.

This sequence joins TRBV20-1 and TRBJ1-1; no firm D call. Germline CDR1 reads DFQATT; CDR2 reads SNEGSKA (reference sequence). Trimming pared 6 bases from V and 5 bases from J, leaving 10 bases between. This CDR3 has 11 amino acids. The CDR3 reads CSAEKLTEAFF. CDR3 DNA sequence: TGCAGTGCCGAAAAACTGACTGAAGCTTTCTTT.

A note on this clone: A read error is the likely source, as a far larger clone sits one nucleotide away. The V and J genes are TRBV6-1 and TRBJ2-2; D is ambiguous. This CDR3 contains 13 residues. Trimming stripped 6 bases from V and 1 base from J, with 6 bases between. The germline V gene encodes CDR1 MNHNS and CDR2 SASEGT. The DNA for the CDR3 is TGTGCCAGCAGGACTCAGAACACCGGGGAGCTGTTTTTT. As protein: CASRTQNTGELFF.